This entry features one T cell receptor (beta chain) sequence. These data belong to a study of blood T cell repertoires in COVID-19. The overall study: The samples span acute and convalescent COVID-19 from the United States, Italy and Spain.

Produced via immunoSEQ multiplex PCR; TCRdb's table is partial and in-frame only. This sample has about 25,000 clones; 87% occur once, and the top ten carry under 8.5%. The V and J ends lost 0 bases and 1 base respectively, with 15 bases between them. Germline V gene sequence: CDR1 SGHRS, CDR2 YFSETQ. The CDR3 sequence is 17 residues long. The sample consisted of peripheral blood. The genes are TRBV5-1 and TRBJ2-3; no clear D. This receptor was taken from a man aged 45-60 years with active COVID-19. CDR3 amino acids: CASSLATVSARTDTQYF. As DNA, the CDR3 is TGCGCCAGCAGCTTGGCAACAGTCTCTGCACGCACAGATACGCAGTATTTT. Using reference TRBV5-1 and TRBJ2-3 for the parts outside the CDR3, the full variable domain is KAGVTQTPRYLIKTRGQQVTLSCSPISGHRSVSWYQQTPGQGLQFLFEYFSETQRNKGNFPGRFSGRQFSNSRSEMNVSTLELGDSALYLCASSLATVSARTDTQYFGPGTRLTVL.